The next 20 T cell receptor beta chains were all read from a single sample in a study of blood T cell repertoires in COVID-19. The assay was immunoSEQ multiplex PCR, and TCRdb's table has in-frame clones only and misses some. The table shows some 70,000 clones, with about 86% occurring only once. Sequencing used peripheral blood. The receptors come from a man in his forties with COVID-19, enrolled during active disease.

J is TRBJ1-6 and V is TRBV30; D might be TRBD1 (5 bases). This CDR3 is built from 13 residues. Germline V gene data show CDR1 as GTSNPN and CDR2 as SVGIG (reference sequence). V gave up 3 bases and J gave up 8 bases, with 11 bases separating them. CDR3 sequence (DNA): TGTGCCTGGAGGGGGCAGATGGATTCACCCCTCCACTTT. It codes for CAWRGQMDSPLHF.

The chain is built from TRBV5-1 and TRBJ2-7, with 7 nucleotides matching TRBD2. The junction had 16 bases not matched to a gene; V was cut back by 4 bases and J by 6 bases. The CDR3 is made up of 16 amino acids. Germline values: CDR1 SGHRS, CDR2 YFSETQ. CDR3 nucleotide sequence: TGCGCCAGCAGCCCGCGCTCTCAGGACGGGGGGACCGAGCAGTACTTC. Amino acids: CASSPRSQDGGTEQYF.

V gene TRBV5-6 combines with J gene TRBJ1-3; TRBD1 matches at 10 bases. Germline V lookup: CDR1 SGHDT, CDR2 YYEEEE. V gave up 4 bases and J gave up 2 bases; unmatched junction bases: 6. CDR3 length: 16 residues. The CDR3 bases are TGTGCCAGCAGCGAGACAGGGGGCAGGACTGGAAACACCATATATTTT. Its translation is CASSETGGRTGNTIYF.

The chain uses TRBV7-6 and TRBJ1-6; no clear D. The germline gives CDR1 SGHVS, CDR2 FNYEAQ. The CDR3 consists of 15 residues. V was clipped by 0 bases and J by 7 bases, with 10 bases between them. The CDR3 nucleotides are TGTGCCAGCAGCTTAGCCGGGTTGTCCAATTCACCCCTCCACTTT. This encodes CASSLAGLSNSPLHF.

J is TRBJ1-2 and V is TRBV5-1; D uncertain. V was cut by 4 bases and J by 5 bases, with 18 bases left in between. Germline V gene sequence: CDR1 SGHRS, CDR2 YFSETQ. This CDR3 is 15 amino acids long. The CDR3 region is CASSRNTDYTYGYTF. In DNA, the CDR3 is TGCGCCAGCAGCCGAAATACAGATTACACTTATGGCTACACCTTC.

The CDR3 sequence: CASSISESRNTGELFF. The CDR3, as DNA: TGTGCCAGTAGTATAAGTGAGAGTAGGAACACCGGGGAGCTGTTTTTT. The J gene is TRBJ2-2, the V gene TRBV19; D not resolved. The CDR3 runs 16 residues. Germline V CDR1 and CDR2: LNHDA, SQIVND (reference sequence). Trimming shortened V by 2 bases and J by 1 base, and 11 bases separated the two germline ends.

The rearrangement uses TRBV9 and TRBJ2-7, with D possibly matching TRBD2 (5 bases). Germline V gene lookup returns CDR1 SGDLS and CDR2 YYNGEE. Trimming took 0 bases from V and 1 from J, leaving 8 bases between them. The CDR3 runs 14 residues. Written as DNA, the CDR3 is TGTGCCAGCAGCGTAGACCCGGGGTCCTACGAGCAGTACTTC. Its protein product is CASSVDPGSYEQYF.

The chain uses TRBV27 and TRBJ2-2; 8 bases fit TRBD2. This CDR3 spans 18 amino acids. V dropped 1 base and J dropped 5; count of bases not matched to a gene: 12. Germline CDR1 is MNHEY and CDR2 is SMNVEV (reference sequence). CDR3 sequence: CASSLYSGTRLKTGELFF. CDR3 in DNA: TGTGCCAGCAGTTTATACTCCGGGACTAGGCTAAAAACCGGGGAGCTGTTTTTT.

The chain employs TRBV7-9 and TRBJ2-7; 7 nucleotides line up with TRBD1. The ends lost 5 bases at V and 2 bases at J; junction bases unmatched: 12. Germline CDR1 is SEHNR and CDR2 is FQNEAQ (reference sequence). The CDR3 length is 16 residues. The CDR3: CASSPLTGVPAYEQYF. The CDR3 DNA is TGTGCCAGCAGCCCGCTAACAGGGGTTCCCGCCTACGAGCAGTACTTC.

This sequence joins TRBV19 and TRBJ2-7; weak D call: TRBD1 (7 bases). CDR3 length: 16 residues. V was pared by 3 bases and J by 3 bases, with 18 bases between. Germline loops: CDR1 LNHDA, CDR2 SQIVND (reference sequence). CDR3 loop: CASSIGAGQLNYEQYF. CDR3 sequence (DNA): TGTGCCAGTAGTATCGGGGCGGGACAGCTTAACTACGAGCAGTACTTC.

V is TRBV28 and J is TRBJ1-3; possible D gene TRBD1, 5 bases. This CDR3 comprises 12 residues. From germline, CDR1 is MDHEN and CDR2 SYDVKM. The CDR3 nucleotides are TGTGGCGCAAGGGGCTCTGGAAACACCATATATTTT. Translating it yields CGARGSGNTIYF. Based on the CDR3 plus reference TRBV28 and TRBJ1-3, the full variable domain is DVKVTQSSRYLVKRTGEKVFLECVQDMDHENMFWYRQDPGLGLRLIYFSYDVKMKEKGDIPEGYSVSREKKERFSLILESASTNQTSMYLCGARGSGNTIYFGEGSWLTVV.

The genes are TRBV30 and TRBJ2-3; 7 bases are shared with TRBD2. CDR1 GTSNPN and CDR2 SVGIG come from the germline V gene (reference sequence). With V trimmed by 5 bases and J by 4 bases, 15 bases remained unmatched. The CDR3 has 16 residues. CDR3 nucleotides: TGTGCCTGGGGGGGGTCTGCGGGAGCGGTCGCAGATACGCAGTATTTT. Residues: CAWGGSAGAVADTQYF.

This clone showed up just a few times. The chain links TRBV5-1 to TRBJ1-1; TRBD1 might be the D (6 bases). CDR1 SGHRS and CDR2 YFSETQ come from the germline V gene. The CDR3 loop spans 12 amino acids. The V and J ends lost 4 bases and 8 bases respectively, with 12 bases between them. The CDR3: CASSGQGNEAFF. CDR3 sequence (DNA): TGCGCCAGCAGCGGGCAGGGGAACGAAGCTTTCTTT.

The V and J genes are TRBV7-8 and TRBJ1-1, with D possibly TRBD1 on 6 matching bases. CDR1 is SGHVS and CDR2 is FQNEAQ in the germline V gene. This CDR3 region has 12 residues. The V end lost 2 bases, the J end lost 7 bases, and 8 bases lay between the germline ends. As DNA, the CDR3 is TGTGCCAGCAGCTTACCGACAGGTGAAGCTTTCTTT. Its protein product is CASSLPTGEAFF. Full variable domain (outside the CDR3, taken from reference TRBV7-8 and TRBJ1-1): GAGVSQSPRYKVAKRGQDVALRCDPISGHVSLFWYQQALGQGPEFLTYFQNEAQLDKSGLPSDRFFAERPEGSVSTLKIQRTQQEDSAVYLCASSLPTGEAFFGQGTRLTVV.

The chain links TRBV5-1 to TRBJ2-4; 8 bases map to TRBD1. Germline assignment: CDR1 SGHRS and CDR2 YFSETQ. Germline trimming cut 0 bases from V and 9 bases from J; bases unmatched to any gene: 14. The CDR3 has 17 amino acids. The CDR3: CASSLGRTDRAGGIQYF. In nucleotides, the CDR3 is TGCGCCAGCAGCTTGGGACGAACGGACAGGGCTGGGGGCATTCAGTACTTC.

V is TRBV18 and J is TRBJ2-5, with D uncertain. The length of the CDR3 is 12 residues. Germline V gene lookup returns CDR1 KGHSH and CDR2 LQKENI. Trimming pared 3 bases from V and 3 bases from J, leaving 5 bases between. The CDR3 DNA follows: TGTGCCAGCTCACCCTCAGAAGAGACCCAGTACTTC. Protein: CASSPSEETQYF.

The chain is built from TRBV6-1 and TRBJ2-7; TRBD2 matches 7 bases. With V trimmed by 2 bases and J by 4 bases, 8 bases remained unmatched. Germline CDR1 and CDR2: MNHNS and SASEGT. The CDR3 loop spans 15 amino acids. The CDR3 DNA sequence: TGTGCCAGCAGTGAAAGTGCTAGCGGACCTTACGAGCAGTACTTC. It translates to CASSESASGPYEQYF.

This chain connects TRBV6-5 to TRBJ2-7, with 11 bases lining up with TRBD1. There are 15 residues in the CDR3. The ends lost 10 bases at V and 1 base at J; junction bases unmatched: 9. The germline V gene has CDR1 MNHEY and CDR2 SVGAGI. The CDR3 spells CATGQGALGSYEQYF. The CDR3 bases are TGTGCCACAGGACAGGGGGCGTTAGGATCCTACGAGCAGTACTTC.

V and J are TRBV6-6 and TRBJ2-5; the D is unclear. Germline CDR1 is MNHNY and CDR2 is SVGAGI (reference sequence). With 5 bases removed from V and 5 bases from J, the gap between germline ends came to 9 bases. The CDR3 loop spans 12 amino acids. CDR3 DNA sequence: TGTGCCAGCAGTCGCGACTGGGAGACCCAGTACTTC. Translating it yields CASSRDWETQYF.

The J gene is TRBJ2-2, the V gene TRBV6-1; D uncertain. Germline CDR1 reads MNHNS; CDR2 reads SASEGT. The CDR3 is made up of 14 amino acids. With 2 bases removed from V and 4 bases from J, the gap between germline ends came to 8 bases. Here the CDR3 DNA reads TGTGCCAGCAGTGAACCAGGTTTCACCGGGGAGCTGTTTTTT. It yields the protein CASSEPGFTGELFF.